This section outlines one TCR beta chain sequence together with its context. The source of the sample is a study of blood T cell repertoires in COVID-19. The CDR3 consists of 14 residues. Germline CDR1 SGHTA, CDR2 FQGNSA. V lost 1 base, J lost 0 bases, and 6 bases lay in between. Authors' methods: Reference gene primer amplification gave estimated nucleated cell counts. Measured with immunoSEQ multiplex PCR; TCRdb has only the in-frame clones, and not every one. D and trimming come from the DNA, and the V and J calls and clone size come from that table. The sample lists about 45,000 clones; 65% to 85% were seen once.

This sequence was found in a woman over 75 with acute or convalescent COVID-19. Material: peripheral blood. The gene calls are TRBV7-2 and TRBJ1-1; unclear D gene. CDR3 residues: CASSLVGMNTEAFF. CDR3 sequence (DNA): TGTGCCAGCAGCTTAGTGGGCATGAACACTGAAGCTTTCTTT.